The following is a TCR beta chain sequence with its context. Its target is not known. A much more abundant neighbour one base away suggests this may be a read error. The entry originates in a study of regulatory T cells in long-lasting Graves disease. Study-wide results and caveats: Sample size, which was small, may have reduced accuracy. Reduced TCR diversity was observed in persistent Graves' patients versus newly diagnosed patients.

The authors built TCR beta libraries using iRepertoire HTBI primers and Arm-PCR of CDR3 regions. TCRdb re-called the multiplex PCR reads with MiXCR, one entry per CDR3 protein. The table includes under 300,000 distinct CDR3 sequences, 20% to 25% detected once. Time point given: newly diagnosed GD, antithyroid drugs for less than 3 months. PBMC-extracted RNA yielded the TCR library. Germline loops: CDR1 MNHGY, CDR2 SVAAGI. This CDR3 has 16 residues. V is TRBV6-9 and J is TRBJ1-3; D gene ambiguous. This receptor was taken from a female donor with Graves disease. Source: peripheral blood mononuclear cells (PBMCs), taken at new diagnosis, from a patient treated with antithyroid drugs. The CDR3 protein is CASSYSPAVSGNTVYF. The CDR3 DNA is TGTGCCAGCAGTTACTCTCCGGCGGTCTCTGGAAACACCGTATATTTT.